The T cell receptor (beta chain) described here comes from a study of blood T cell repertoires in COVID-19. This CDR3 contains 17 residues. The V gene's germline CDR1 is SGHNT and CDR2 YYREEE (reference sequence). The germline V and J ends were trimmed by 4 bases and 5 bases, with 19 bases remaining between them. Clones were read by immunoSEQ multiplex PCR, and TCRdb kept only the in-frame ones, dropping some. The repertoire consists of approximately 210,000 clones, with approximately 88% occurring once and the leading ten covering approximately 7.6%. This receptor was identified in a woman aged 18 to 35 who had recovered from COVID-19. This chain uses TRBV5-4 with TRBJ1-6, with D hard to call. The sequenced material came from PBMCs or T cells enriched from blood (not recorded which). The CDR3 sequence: CASSQRRTTPNNSPLHF. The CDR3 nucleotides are TGTGCCAGCAGCCAAAGACGCACTACTCCAAATAATTCACCCCTCCACTTT.